Listed below are T cell receptor beta chains from one sample, sequenced in a study of T cell clones after liver transplantation. Assay: immunoSEQ multiplex PCR; the TCRdb copy retains only in-frame clones and omits some. The sample has 70,000 or so clones; more than 85% are singletons. The sequenced sample was CD4+ T cells from blood, obtained about 27 months after liver transplant. Receptor source: a human patient who received a liver transplant. Some of the T cells might come from the graft donor. Both conserved end residues are part of each CDR3. The D gene is left open where the match is weak. The size entry is marked missing in some rows and otherwise reads once, few, many or a size class.

>.|TRBD2|TRBJ2-3|TRBV5-6
TGTGCCAGCAGCTTGCCGGGAGGAGTAAGCACAGATACGCAGTATTTT
CASSLPGGVSTDTQYF
>few|TRBD1|TRBJ1-5|TRBV6-6
TGTGCCAGCAGTGCGGGACAGGGTACGGATCAGCCCCAGCATTTT
CASSAGQGTDQPQHF
>.|TRBD2|TRBJ2-3|TRBV6-1
TGTGCCAGCAGTGAACTTTGGGGGACTAGCGGCACAGATACGCAGTATTTT
CASSELWGTSGTDTQYF
>.|.|TRBJ1-6|TRBV25-1
TGTGCCTCCAAAGCCAGGGTAGCCCCGAATTCACCCCTCCACTTT
CASKARVAPNSPLHF
>.|.|TRBJ1-2|TRBV5-1
TGCGCCAGCAGCGGAAACAGGGATACCTATGGCTACACCTTC
CASSGNRDTYGYTF
>.|.|TRBJ1-5|TRBV11-2
TGTGCCAGCAGCTTAGGACATAATAGCAATCAGCCCCAGCATTTT
CASSLGHNSNQPQHF
>.|.|TRBJ2-7|TRBV5-1
TGCGCCAGCAGCTTGGTAGCAGGGACTTTAGGCGAGCAGTACTTC
CASSLVAGTLGEQYF
>.|.|TRBJ1-1|TRBV29-1
TGCAGCGGTAATAAACAGGGATTCGCTTTCTTT
CSGNKQGFAFF
>.|.|TRBJ2-2|TRBV7-6
TGTGCCAGCAGCTTCAAGGACACCGGGGAGCTGTTTTTT
CASSFKDTGELFF
>.|.|TRBJ2-5|TRBV28
TGTGCCAGCAAGAAGGTCGAGGGGAAGACCCAGTACTTC
CASKKVEGKTQYF
>.|.|TRBJ2-3|TRBV9
TGTGCCAGCAGCGTAGAAGGACGGCGGGGTGATACGCAGTATTTT
CASSVEGRRGDTQYF
>.|.|TRBJ2-1|TRBV21-1
TGTGCCAGCAGCAAATTCCGGACTAGCGGGTACAATGAGCAGTTCTTC
CASSKFRTSGYNEQFF
>few|.|TRBJ2-7|TRBV28
TGTGCCAGCAGTTTAGAGATGGCTTATTACGAGCAGTACTTC
CASSLEMAYYEQYF
>.|.|TRBJ1-1|TRBV5-1
TGCGCCAGCAGCTTGGACAGCAACACTGAAGCTTTCTTT
CASSLDSNTEAFF
>once|.|TRBJ2-1|TRBV5-6
TGTGCCAGCAGCGTATTAGAAGGTGAGCAGTTCTTC
CASSVLEGEQFF
>.|TRBD2|TRBJ2-7|TRBV9
TGTGCCAGCAGCGTAGAAGCGGGGCACTCCTACGAGCAGTACTTC
CASSVEAGHSYEQYF
>.|TRBD2|TRBJ2-5|TRBV7-9
TGTGCCAGCAGCCGACTAGCGGGAGGACCTCAAGAGACCCAGTACTTC
CASSRLAGGPQETQYF
>.|TRBD2|TRBJ2-7|TRBV11-3
TGTGCCAGCAGCTTGACTAGCGGGTACTCCTCCTACGAGCAGTACTTC
CASSLTSGYSSYEQYF
>once|TRBD2|TRBJ2-3|TRBV9
TGTGCCAGCAGCGGACGAAGCGGGAGCGGTACAGATACGCAGTATTTT
CASSGRSGSGTDTQYF
>.|TRBD1|TRBJ1-1|TRBV4-1
TGCGCCAGCAGCCAAACCCCTAGCGGACAGGGGGTCAATGAAGCTTTCTTT
CASSQTPSGQGVNEAFF
>.|.|TRBJ1-1|TRBV7-9
TGTGCCAGCAGCTTGCGGTCAAACACTGAAGCTTTCTTT
CASSLRSNTEAFF
>.|.|TRBJ2-2|TRBV10-1
TGCGCCAGCAGAGGGGCGAACACCGGGGAGCTGTTTTTT
CASRGANTGELFF
>.|.|TRBJ2-5|TRBV5-1
TGCGCCAGCAGCTTGCAACCCGCGTACCAAGAGACCCAGTACTTC
CASSLQPAYQETQYF
>.|TRBD1|TRBJ2-7|TRBV4-3
TGCGCCAGCAGCCAAGATGTGAGACAGGGAGACGAGCAGTACTTC
CASSQDVRQGDEQYF
>.|TRBD2|TRBJ2-7|TRBV5-6
TGTGCCAGCAGCTTCCGGACAAGCGGGAGGGAGGCCGAGCAGTACTTC
CASSFRTSGREAEQYF